This TCR beta chain derives from a study of blood T cell repertoires in COVID-19. Study overall: There were acute and convalescent COVID-19 samples, and they came from the United States, Italy and Spain. In each case, the material was cDNA or gDNA derived from T cells, B-cell-depleted T cells, or PBMCs.

This clone is a singleton in its sample. In the source study's methods: Amplification from reference gene primers served as the basis for estimated nucleated cell counts. Assay: immunoSEQ multiplex PCR; the TCRdb copy retains only in-frame clones and omits some. The D gene and trimming were derived from the DNA, and the V and J assignments and clone size from that table. The table shows roughly 53,000 clones, with approximately 90% occurring only once. CDR3 size: 12 residues. V lost 6 bases, J lost 4 bases, and 7 bases lay in between. The chain joins TRBV12-3 or TRBV12-4 to TRBJ1-3; D gene unclear. Sequenced input: peripheral blood. The origin of this receptor is a woman in her thirties or forties with active COVID-19. The CDR3 DNA reads TGTGCCAGCAGAAGACACGGAAACACCATATATTTT. Translated, it gives CASRRHGNTIYF.